These T cell receptor beta chains were read from a single sample in a study of cytomegalovirus exposure and HLA in healthy donors. Sequencing used immunoSEQ multiplex PCR; TCRdb keeps in-frame clones, though not all of them. The sample lists 130,000 or so clones, over 70% occurring once. The sequencing sample was made of PBMCs. Receptors originate from a woman aged 40-49 years in good health and CMV-seropositive. Each CDR3 is given with its conserved first and last residue. A D gene is named only where the DNA matches it firmly. Rows give clone size only sometimes, using once, few, many, or a class for an expanded clone.

clone_size,d_call,v_call,j_call,cdr3_aa,cdr3_nt
-,TRBD2,TRBV6-5,TRBJ2-1,CASSKPSGRSNEQFF,TGTGCCAGCAGTAAGCCTAGCGGGAGGTCTAATGAGCAGTTCTTC
-,TRBD1,TRBV7-2,TRBJ1-1,CASSSPRTGITEAFF,TGTGCCAGCAGCTCCCCCAGGACAGGGATCACTGAAGCTTTCTTT
-,-,TRBV6-5,TRBJ1-1,CASSYSRGTEAFF,TGTGCCAGCAGTTACTCCAGGGGCACTGAAGCTTTCTTT
-,-,TRBV21-1,TRBJ1-1,CAISTGKRISYTEAFF,TGTGCCATTTCGACAGGAAAGCGGATCTCTTACACTGAAGCTTTCTTT
-,-,TRBV10-3,TRBJ1-2,CAISETSQGNYGYTF,TGTGCCATCAGTGAGACTTCACAGGGTAACTATGGCTACACCTTC
-,-,TRBV7-2,TRBJ1-5,CASSLGGRVPQHF,TGTGCCAGCAGCTTAGGGGGGCGAGTGCCCCAGCATTTT
-,TRBD1,TRBV5-1,TRBJ2-7,CASSLEQGAYEQYF,TGCGCCAGCAGCTTGGAACAGGGGGCGTACGAGCAGTACTTC
-,TRBD1,TRBV5-1,TRBJ1-2,CASSLAFDRGIYGYTF,TGCGCCAGCAGCTTGGCTTTCGACAGGGGAATCTATGGCTACACCTTC
-,TRBD1,TRBV15,TRBJ1-2,CATSSRQGQNYGYTF,TGTGCCACCAGCAGCAGACAGGGACAGAACTATGGCTACACCTTC
-,-,TRBV19,TRBJ2-3,CASSIRRSTDTQYF,TGTGCCAGTAGTATTCGTAGAAGCACAGATACGCAGTATTTT
-,TRBD2,TRBV19,TRBJ2-1,CASSILAGGWNEQFF,TGTGCCAGTAGTATATTAGCGGGAGGTTGGAATGAGCAGTTCTTC
once,-,TRBV10-3,TRBJ1-1,CALKTEAKTEAFF,TGTGCCCTCAAGACGGAGGCTAAGACTGAAGCTTTCTTT
-,-,TRBV6-6,TRBJ2-7,CASRFLQSYEQYF,TGTGCCAGCAGGTTCCTGCAGTCCTACGAGCAGTACTTC
-,-,TRBV7-8,TRBJ1-3,CASSLYERSAGNTIYF,TGTGCCAGCAGCTTATACGAGAGAAGCGCTGGAAACACCATATATTTT
-,TRBD1,TRBV7-3,TRBJ2-7,CASSLGQGRSYEQYF,TGTGCCAGCAGCTTAGGACAGGGCCGCTCCTACGAGCAGTACTTC
-,-,TRBV9,TRBJ2-3,CASSVDRTDTQYF,TGTGCCAGCAGCGTAGATCGGACAGATACGCAGTATTTT
-,-,TRBV4-3,TRBJ1-1,CASSQDGGRDTEAFF,TGCGCCAGCAGCCAAGATGGGGGCCGTGACACTGAAGCTTTCTTT
-,-,TRBV5-6,TRBJ2-7,CASSRGRDTTYEQYF,TGTGCCAGCAGCCGAGGAAGGGACACGACCTACGAGCAGTACTTC
-,-,TRBV7-6,TRBJ2-3,CASSLVSTDTQYF,TGTGCCAGCAGCTTAGTGTCGACAGATACGCAGTATTTT
-,TRBD1,TRBV18,TRBJ1-5,CASSPRQGGQPQHF,TGTGCCAGCTCACCTAGACAGGGGGGTCAGCCCCAGCATTTT
once,TRBD1,TRBV5-1,TRBJ2-1,CASSLGDRGLRNEQFF,TGCGCCAGCAGCTTGGGGGACAGGGGGTTGCGCAATGAGCAGTTCTTC
-,TRBD1,TRBV5-1,TRBJ2-2,CASSLDGTGAAGELFF,TGCGCCAGCAGCTTGGATGGGACAGGGGCCGCCGGGGAGCTGTTTTTT
-,TRBD1,TRBV4-1,TRBJ2-7,CASSHRARDRGQGAHEQYF,TGCGCCAGCAGCCACCGAGCCCGGGACAGGGGACAAGGAGCCCACGAGCAGTACTTC
few,TRBD2,TRBV28,TRBJ2-7,CASISAGASYEQYF,TGTGCCAGCATTTCAGCGGGGGCCTCCTACGAGCAGTACTTC
-,TRBD2,TRBV28,TRBJ2-5,CSSLEGEGWTSGQETQYF,TGTTCGAGTTTAGAGGGGGAGGGTTGGACTAGCGGCCAAGAGACCCAGTACTTC
-,TRBD2,TRBV18,TRBJ2-5,CASSPFSGTQETQYF,TGTGCCAGCTCACCTTTTAGCGGGACACAAGAGACCCAGTACTTC
-,-,TRBV4-2,TRBJ1-4,CASSQDQGERANEKLFF,TGTGCCAGCAGCCAAGATCAAGGTGAACGGGCTAATGAAAAACTGTTTTTT
-,-,TRBV7-2,TRBJ2-1,CASSLKGRYNEQFF,TGTGCCAGCAGCTTGAAGGGGCGATACAATGAGCAGTTCTTC
-,TRBD2,TRBV2,TRBJ2-1,CASSLLAGGPTYNEQFF,TGTGCCAGTAGCCTTCTAGCGGGGGGGCCAACATACAATGAGCAGTTCTTC
-,-,TRBV9,TRBJ2-1,CASSGMRAPTLDEQFF,TGTGCCAGCAGCGGAATGAGGGCCCCGACCCTTGATGAGCAGTTCTTC
-,TRBD1,TRBV27,TRBJ2-7,CASSRRDSSSYEQYF,TGTGCCAGCAGCCGTCGGGACAGTAGCTCCTACGAGCAGTACTTC
once,TRBD1,TRBV27,TRBJ2-7,CASSSLLPGQFKGSEQYF,TGTGCCAGCAGTTCGCTCCTGCCGGGACAGTTTAAGGGATCCGAGCAGTACTTC
-,-,TRBV27,TRBJ1-2,CASSSWRGKDGYTF,TGTGCCAGCAGTTCTTGGAGGGGAAAGGATGGCTACACCTTC
-,-,TRBV6-6,TRBJ1-6,CASSYETNSPLHF,TGTGCCAGCAGTTACGAAACAAATTCACCCCTCCACTTT
-,-,TRBV5-1,TRBJ1-3,CASSIQQVTPGNTIYF,TGCGCCAGCAGCATACAACAGGTGACCCCTGGAAACACCATATATTTT
-,TRBD2,TRBV15,TRBJ2-3,CATSGERGGSTDTQYF,TGTGCCACCAGCGGGGAGCGGGGGGGTTCGACGGATACGCAGTATTTT
-,-,TRBV5-4,TRBJ2-3,CASSLEPSLEYF,TGTGCCAGCAGCTTGGAACCTAGCTTGGAGTATTTT
few,-,TRBV6-4,TRBJ1-1,CASSGRTVNTEAFF,TGTGCCAGCAGTGGAAGGACAGTGAACACTGAAGCTTTCTTT
-,TRBD2,TRBV7-8,TRBJ2-7,CASSLTASGGAYEQYF,TGTGCCAGCAGCTTAACGGCTAGCGGGGGGGCCTACGAGCAGTACTTC
-,TRBD2,TRBV4-2,TRBJ2-5,CASSRRGGEETQYF,TGTGCCAGCAGCCGGCGCGGGGGTGAGGAGACCCAGTACTTC
-,TRBD2,TRBV12-5,TRBJ2-1,CASGLVRAGGGLDNEQFF,TGTGCTAGTGGTTTGGTAAGGGCGGGAGGGGGCCTAGACAATGAGCAGTTCTTC
once,-,TRBV5-1,TRBJ1-1,CASSLAVEVNTEAFF,TGCGCCAGCAGCTTGGCCGTTGAGGTTAACACTGAAGCTTTCTTT
-,-,TRBV6-1,TRBJ2-6,CASRQTEAGANVLTF,TGTGCCAGCAGACAGACAGAAGCTGGGGCCAACGTCCTGACTTTC
-,TRBD2,TRBV29-1,TRBJ2-1,CSVGGTSSYNEQFF,TGCAGCGTTGGAGGGACTAGCTCCTACAATGAGCAGTTCTTC
-,TRBD1,TRBV7-3,TRBJ2-2,CASSLTERTIKTGDTGELFF,TGTGCCAGCAGCTTAACAGAGCGTACCATCAAAACAGGGGACACCGGGGAGCTGTTTTTT
-,TRBD1,TRBV5-1,TRBJ2-2,CASSLVFSTGLQGAFSGELFF,TGCGCCAGCAGCTTGGTCTTTTCGACCGGTCTACAGGGGGCTTTTTCCGGGGAGCTGTTTTTT
-,-,TRBV9,TRBJ1-5,CASSVGQESGQPQHF,TGTGCCAGCAGCGTAGGCCAGGAGAGCGGTCAGCCCCAGCATTTT
-,-,TRBV6-5,TRBJ2-2,CASSESWGPGELFF,TGTGCCAGCAGTGAATCCTGGGGGCCCGGGGAGCTGTTTTTT
-,-,TRBV7-2,TRBJ2-5,CASSPGQLGPYETQYF,TGTGCCAGCAGCCCTGGTCAACTAGGCCCTTATGAGACCCAGTACTTC
-,-,TRBV6-5,TRBJ1-6,CASRLTGRLNSPLHF,TGTGCCAGCAGACTTACAGGGAGACTCAATTCACCCCTCCACTTT